These 13 T cell receptor beta chains were sequenced from one sample in a study of tumor and adjacent non-tumor tissue in lung cancer. The library came from three nested PCR rounds adapted from ARM-PCR protocols. TCRdb re-derived calls from the multiplex PCR reads in MiXCR, one entry per CDR3 protein. The sample has approximately 110,000 distinct CDR3 sequences, roughly 75% seen once. No cell sorting was done before RNA was extracted from the tissue. The sample taken for sequencing was lung tumor tissue. The receptors originated from a woman aged 55-70 years with non-small cell lung cancer.

Comment on this clonotype: A clone one base away is much larger, so this may be a read error. V usage is TRBV4-3 and J usage is TRBJ2-2; D is possibly TRBD1 or TRBD2 (6 bases each). The germline V gene encodes CDR1 LGHNA and CDR2 YSLEER. The V end was cut by 5 bases, the J end by 0 bases, with 19 bases between. CDR3 length: 18 residues. CDR3 region: CASSGGSIGGPNTGELFF. Written as DNA, the CDR3 is TGCGCCAGCAGCGGGGGGAGCATAGGGGGTCCGAACACCGGGGAGCTGTTTTTT.

V and J are TRBV6-2 or TRBV6-3 and TRBJ2-7; the D gene is possibly TRBD2 (5 bases). Germline V gene sequence: CDR1 MNHEY, CDR2 SVGEGT. This CDR3 is built from 14 residues. V was clipped by 3 bases and J by 13 bases, with 22 bases between them. The CDR3 nucleotides read TGTGCCAGCAGTTATGAGGCAACTAGAGATGCGCAATACTTC. Its protein is CASSYEATRDAQYF.

In this sample, this clonotype turned up a few times. The CDR3 is CASSFLALGGNEQFF. CDR3 DNA sequence: TGTGCCAGCAGCTTTCTAGCGTTGGGAGGCAATGAGCAGTTCTTC. The chain links TRBV11-2 to TRBJ2-1, with D possibly being TRBD2 (6 bases). Germline V gene sequence: CDR1 SGHAT, CDR2 FQNNGV. This CDR3 comprises 15 residues. Trimming shortened V by 3 bases and J by 6 bases, and 15 bases separated the two germline ends.

On this clonotype itself: This may arise from a read error, as a much more abundant clone is one base away. The rearrangement links TRBV6-5 to TRBJ1-2; D gene unclear. CDR3 size: 13 residues. In germline, CDR1 is MNHEY, CDR2 SVGAGI. The CDR3 DNA reads as TGTGCCAGCAGTTACTCGAATTCCTATGACTACACCTTC. Residues: CASSYSNSYDYTF.

This clonotype was picked up a small number of times. Just one base apart from a much larger clone, this may be a read error. V is TRBV4-3 and J is TRBJ2-7; 12 nucleotides line up with TRBD1. This CDR3 has 17 residues. Trimming at V came to 8 bases and at J to 7 bases, leaving 18 bases not matched to a gene. CDR1 LGHNA and CDR2 YSLEER come from the germline V gene. CDR3 in DNA: TGCGCCAGCGGCGGACGCATTCCGGGACAGGGGGCCGGTGAGCAGTACTTC. Translation gives CASGGRIPGQGAGEQYF.

Concerning this clonotype itself: Without the conserved terminal phenylalanine or tryptophan, this CDR3 likely stems from a read error. The chain uses TRBV11-2 and TRBJ1-5; the D gene is possibly TRBD1 (6 bases). Germline CDR1 reads SGHAT; CDR2 reads FQNNGV. The CDR3 is made up of 13 amino acids. The CDR3 DNA reads as TGTGCCTGCTCCCGGGACAAGGGTCAGGCCCAGCATTCT. Residues: CACSRDKGQAQHS.

This clonotype was recorded at least ten times. V is TRBV29-1 and J is TRBJ2-3; no definite D call. V lost 2 bases and J 0 bases, leaving 9 bases between the germline ends. The CDR3 is 14 amino acids. Germline CDR1 is SQVTM and CDR2 is ANQGSEA. The DNA for the CDR3 is TGCAGCGTTGAAAGGTCAGCTAGCACAGATACGCAGTATTTT. The encoded protein is CSVERSASTDTQYF.

The rearrangement joins TRBV5-8 to TRBJ1-2, with 7 positions matching TRBD1. The V gene end was trimmed by 5 bases and the J gene end by 3 bases; junction bases not matched to a gene: 13. Germline V gene data show CDR1 as SGHTS and CDR2 as YDEGEE. This CDR3 contains 16 residues. The CDR3 protein is CASSKRQGSTDYGYTF. The CDR3 DNA sequence: TGTGCCAGCAGTAAGAGACAGGGAAGTACAGACTATGGCTACACCTTC. Full variable domain (outside the CDR3, taken from reference TRBV5-8 and TRBJ1-2): EAGVTQSPTHLIKTRGQQATLRCSPISGHTSVYWYQQALGLGLQFLLWYDEGEERNRGNFPPRFSGRQFPNYSSELNVNALELEDSALYLCASSKRQGSTDYGYTFGSGTRLTVV.

The chain has TRBV20-1 and TRBJ2-1, with TRBD2 matching over 10 bases. The germline V gene has CDR1 DFQATT and CDR2 SNEGSKA (reference sequence). After removal of 6 bases from V and 7 bases from J, the junction contained 6 bases not matched to a gene. CDR3 size: 13 residues. The CDR3 DNA sequence: TGCAGTGCGGGAAGTAGCGGGAGGAATGAGCAGTTCTTC. Its translation is CSAGSSGRNEQFF.

This clonotype has more than one count but fewer than ten. Mismatch with germline at one junction end may stem from a read error. V and J are TRBV11-1 and TRBJ1-1; 7 bases map to TRBD1. Germline CDR1 and CDR2: SGHAT and FQDESV (reference sequence). The CDR3 consists of 13 residues. This CDR3 is CASSWDSNTEGFF. CDR3 coding DNA: TGTGCCAGCAGCTGGGACAGCAACACTGAAGGTTTCTTT.

About this clonotype: Relative to the germline gene, one junction end is altered; a read error may explain this. V gene TRBV20-1 combines with J gene TRBJ2-7; 7 bases map to TRBD2. CDR3 length: 16 amino acids. From germline, CDR1 is DFQATT and CDR2 SNEGSKA (reference sequence). The DNA for the CDR3 is TGCAGTGCTAAGGGGACTAACGGGAGTGCTGTGTACGAGAAGTACTTC. As protein: CSAKGTNGSAVYEKYF.

Comment on this clonotype: This may be a read error, as it is one base from a much larger clone. The chain couples TRBV4-2 to TRBJ2-3, with 8 positions matching TRBD2. Per germline, CDR1 LGHNA and CDR2 YNFKEQ. This CDR3 is built from 15 residues. The CDR3 is CANSHGTRSTDTQYF. CDR3 DNA: TGTGCCAACAGCCATGGGACTAGAAGCACAGATACGCAGTATTTT.

The chain uses TRBV5-5 and TRBJ2-7; D might be TRBD1 (5 bases). Germline values: CDR1 SGHKS, CDR2 YYEKEE (reference sequence). The CDR3 has 12 amino acids. V was trimmed by 7 bases and J by 6 bases, leaving 14 bases between them. The CDR3 nucleotides are TGTGCCAGCTGCCTGGACACGGGCGAGCAGTACTTC. Its translation is CASCLDTGEQYF.